A single sample gave rise to the 21 T cell receptor beta chains below, sequenced in a study of PD-1 blockade in classical Hodgkin lymphoma. The time point: cycle 4 day 1 (C4D1), after more than 5 weeks of nivolumab. All patients relapsed after autologous stem cell transplantation, and brentuximab vedotin exposure varied. Produced via immunoSEQ multiplex PCR; TCRdb's table is partial and in-frame only. The sample carries 20,000 to 25,000 clones, over 60% recorded once. This material consisted of peripheral blood mononuclear cells (PBMCs), taken before the fourth cycle of nivolumab. The receptors shown here come from a human donor with classical Hodgkin lymphoma.

This chain connects TRBV5-1 to TRBJ2-1, with 9 bases fitting TRBD2. The CDR3 consists of 15 residues. The germline gives CDR1 SGHRS, CDR2 YFSETQ. The trim removed 3 bases at V and 6 bases at J, leaving 7 bases unmatched. CDR3 amino acids: CASSSSGGTPNEQFF. The CDR3 DNA reads TGCGCCAGCAGCTCCAGCGGGGGGACCCCCAATGAGCAGTTCTTC.

V usage is TRBV6-6 and J usage is TRBJ1-1; the D gene is possibly TRBD1 (5 bases). CDR1 is MNHNY, CDR2 SVGAGI, per germline (reference sequence). V lost 0 bases and J 3 bases, leaving 8 bases between the germline ends. This CDR3 has 14 residues. As DNA, the CDR3 is TGTGCCAGCAGTTACTCCCGGGGCCACACTGAAGCTTTCTTT. Residues: CASSYSRGHTEAFF.

This sequence joins TRBV2 and TRBJ1-1; D is perhaps TRBD1 (6 bases). CDR1 and CDR2 (germline): SNHLY, FYNNEI. V lost 6 bases to trimming and J lost 5 bases, with 16 bases between them. The CDR3 runs 14 residues. The CDR3 loop is CASRIMAGATEAFF. CDR3 DNA: TGTGCCAGCAGGATCATGGCAGGGGCTACTGAAGCTTTCTTT.

This chain connects TRBV7-9 to TRBJ1-1; 9 bases align to TRBD1. Trimming took 8 bases from V and 4 from J; bases not matched to a gene: 5. CDR1 and CDR2 from the germline V gene are SEHNR and FQNEAQ (reference sequence). The CDR3 is 13 residues long. CDR3 sequence (DNA): TGTGCCAGCCTTCGACAGGGGGTCACTGAAGCTTTCTTT. This encodes CASLRQGVTEAFF.

This clone was found a few times. This rearrangement joins TRBV7-2 to TRBJ2-1; 11 bases line up with TRBD2. J lost 9 bases, V lost 7 bases, and 11 bases had no gene match. The CDR3 is 15 amino acids. Germline V CDR1 and CDR2: SGHTA, FQGNSA. The CDR3 DNA follows: TGTGCCAGCAAGACTAGCGGGACCGTGAGAGGTGAGCAGTTCTTC. Translating it yields CASKTSGTVRGEQFF.

The V call is TRBV4-3, the J call TRBJ1-1; D possibly corresponds to TRBD1 (6 bases). Germline lookup yields CDR1 LGHNA and CDR2 YSLEER. V was cut by 4 bases and J by 3 bases, with 9 bases left in between. The CDR3 covers 13 residues. This CDR3 reads CASSPTGYTEAFF. The CDR3 DNA sequence: TGCGCCAGCAGCCCGACAGGCTACACTGAAGCTTTCTTT.

This clone came up a few times. The chain employs TRBV10-3 and TRBJ1-1; D unclear. Germline CDR1 and CDR2: ENHRY and SYGVKD. The CDR3 spans 11 residues. With 10 bases removed from V and 0 bases from J, the gap between germline ends came to 6 bases. This chain's CDR3 is CASEVNTEAFF. For the CDR3, the DNA is TGTGCCAGCGAGGTGAACACTGAAGCTTTCTTT.

V is TRBV5-4 and J is TRBJ2-2; 9 positions agree with TRBD1. The germline V gene has CDR1 SGHNT and CDR2 YYREEE (reference sequence). After removal of 5 bases from V and 7 bases from J, the junction contained 9 bases not matched to a gene. The CDR3 extends over 15 amino acids. The CDR3 region is CASSVQGARGGELFF. CDR3 sequence (DNA): TGTGCCAGCAGTGTACAGGGGGCTAGAGGCGGGGAGCTGTTTTTT.

The chain has TRBV15 and TRBJ2-7; TRBD1 might be the D (6 bases). V was pared by 0 bases and J by 5 bases, with 17 bases between. The CDR3 has 16 amino acids. CDR1 LNHNV and CDR2 YYDKDF come from the germline V gene (reference sequence). For the CDR3, the DNA is TGTGCCACCAGCAGAGAAGCGCCAGGGGTAAAGAACGAGCAGTACTTC. It codes for CATSREAPGVKNEQYF.

The V and J genes are TRBV5-4 and TRBJ1-2; no reliable D call. The length of the CDR3 is 12 residues. V was pared by 0 bases and J by 8 bases, with 8 bases between. Germline V lookup: CDR1 SGHNT, CDR2 YYREEE (reference sequence). In DNA form, the CDR3 reads TGTGCCAGCAGCTTGGGGGCCCAAGGCTACACCTTC. Its protein is CASSLGAQGYTF.

This clone has only one observation. The gene calls are TRBV21-1 and TRBJ2-7; the table's D call, TRBD2, has no DNA check behind it. TRBV21-1 constitutes a pseudogene. This CDR3 region has 16 residues. CDR3 nucleotide sequence: TGTGCCAGCAGCAAAGAATTGGGCGGGGTCGCTTCCGAGCAGTACTTC. Protein product: CASSKELGGVASEQYF.

This clone has just a few counts. The chain couples TRBV4-1 to TRBJ2-2; 10 nucleotides align to TRBD2. Unmatched junction bases numbered 11, after V lost 0 bases and J lost 7 bases. The CDR3 totals 18 residues. Germline V gene lookup returns CDR1 MGHRA and CDR2 YSYEKL. The CDR3 DNA is TGCGCCAGCAGCCAAGATCCCAGCGGGAGGGCGTCCGGCGGGGAGCTGTTTTTT. Translation: CASSQDPSGRASGGELFF.

V usage is TRBV7-9 and J usage is TRBJ1-1, with D unclear. The CDR3 spans 13 residues. Trimming cost V 3 bases and J 8 bases, with 13 bases left between them. Germline values: CDR1 SEHNR, CDR2 FQNEAQ (reference sequence). The CDR3 protein is CASSFFLRSEAFF. The DNA for the CDR3 is TGTGCCAGCAGCTTCTTCTTGAGGTCCGAAGCTTTCTTT.

This clone was detected a few times. The rearrangement links TRBV5-1 to TRBJ2-2; D may be TRBD2 (5 bases). Trimming cost V 5 bases and J 6 bases, with 14 bases left between them. CDR3 length: 14 amino acids. Germline values: CDR1 SGHRS, CDR2 YFSETQ. Here the CDR3 DNA reads TGCGCCAGCAGTCGAGGGAGTGGGTCCGGGGAGCTGTTTTTT. This codes for CASSRGSGSGELFF.

This clone was seen a handful of times. This rearrangement joins TRBV5-1 to TRBJ2-5; tentatively, D is TRBD1 or TRBD2 (5 bases each). Germline values: CDR1 SGHRS, CDR2 YFSETQ. The CDR3 is 13 residues long. Deletions cut 7 bases from V and 2 bases from J, with 12 bases between. The CDR3 sequence: CASVGASQETQYF. In DNA form, the CDR3 reads TGCGCCAGCGTCGGGGCCTCGCAAGAGACCCAGTACTTC.

Notes on this clone: The junction differs from germline at one of its ends, possibly a read error. V gene TRBV4-2 combines with J gene TRBJ2-1, with 8 bases lining up with TRBD2. Looked up from germline, CDR1 is LGHNA and CDR2 is YNFKEQ. This CDR3 has 16 residues. As DNA, the CDR3 is TGTGCCAGCAGCCAAGATGCCGGGACTAGGTACAATGGGCAGTTCTTC. Residues: CASSQDAGTRYNGQFF.

The chain has TRBV6-5 and TRBJ2-3; 7 bases align to TRBD2. Germline V gives CDR1 MNHEY, CDR2 SVGAGI. The CDR3 covers 15 residues. V lost 4 bases, J lost 7 bases, and 11 bases stayed unmatched. The CDR3 loop is CASSSSGLAAHTQYF. CDR3 DNA sequence: TGTGCCAGCAGTTCCTCGGGCCTAGCGGCACATACGCAGTATTTT.

The genes are TRBV28 and TRBJ1-2; D is unresolved. The germline gives CDR1 MDHEN, CDR2 SYDVKM. V lost 5 bases, J lost 8 bases, and 15 bases lay in between. The CDR3 loop spans 13 amino acids. CDR3 amino acids: CASSPRPAGGYTF. For the CDR3, the DNA is TGTGCCAGCAGTCCCCGCCCCGCGGGCGGCTACACCTTC.

This clone is deemed medium-sized. The chain uses TRBV4-2 and TRBJ1-1, with D hard to call. V was clipped by 0 bases and J by 5 bases, with 7 bases between them. The CDR3 is 13 amino acids. Germline V gene data show CDR1 as LGHNA and CDR2 as YNFKEQ. CDR3 sequence (DNA): TGTGCCAGCAGCCAAGATGTAGGGACTGAAGCTTTCTTT. It translates to CASSQDVGTEAFF.

The rearrangement links TRBV30 to TRBJ2-1; D might be TRBD1 (7 bases). The CDR3 covers 14 residues. The V gene's germline CDR1 is GTSNPN and CDR2 SVGIG (reference sequence). Trimming took 8 bases from V and 8 from J, leaving 22 bases between them. The CDR3 DNA is TGTGCCCGGAAGGAGGCAGGGGGGTTGTATGAGCAGTTCTTC. This sequence encodes CARKEAGGLYEQFF.

J is TRBJ2-7 and V is TRBV5-4; D not resolved. Deletions cut 4 bases from V and 5 bases from J, with 13 bases between. Looked up from germline, CDR1 is SGHNT and CDR2 is YYREEE (reference sequence). The CDR3 runs 13 residues. The CDR3 DNA sequence: TGTGCCAGCAGCACCACCGTCGGCCACGAGCAGTACTTC. Its translation: CASSTTVGHEQYF.